These T cell receptor beta chains were read from a single sample in a study of blood T cell repertoires in COVID-19. Sequencing used immunoSEQ multiplex PCR; TCRdb keeps in-frame clones, though not all of them. Here the sample spans 25,000 to 35,000 clones, 70% to 90% being singletons. Sequenced sample: peripheral blood. The receptor set was obtained from a human donor in a cohort sampled during active COVID-19. Both conserved end residues are part of each CDR3. A D gene is named only where the DNA matches it firmly. Clone size is stated in some rows and not others, as once, few, many or a class when expanded.

>-|TRBV6-1|TRBJ1-6|TRBD1
TGTGCCAGCAGTGACAGGGACAGCTCACCCCTCCACTTT
CASSDRDSSPLHF
>-|TRBV3-1/TRBV3-2|TRBJ2-1|TRBD2
TGTGCCAGCAGCCAAGAAGTAGCGGGGTACAATGAGCAGTTCTTC
CASSQEVAGYNEQFF
>-|TRBV5-1|TRBJ2-2|-
TGCGCCAGCAGCTTGGAAGGTCAGGGTGGCGGGGAGCTGTTTTTT
CASSLEGQGGGELFF
>once|TRBV18|TRBJ2-5|TRBD1
TGTGCCAGCTCAGAGGGACAGGTGGGAGAGACCCAGTACTTC
CASSEGQVGETQYF
>-|TRBV7-3|TRBJ1-2|TRBD1
TGTGCCAGCAGCCTGACAGGGCTCTATGGCTACACCTTC
CASSLTGLYGYTF
>-|TRBV7-6|TRBJ2-1|TRBD1
TGTGCCAGCAGCTCTAGACAGGGCGTAGGAAGTGAGCAGTTCTTC
CASSSRQGVGSEQFF
>-|TRBV21-1|TRBJ1-2|-
TGTGCCAGCAGCAAAGCTCCTACAGGGGCAGGTGGCTACACCTTC
CASSKAPTGAGGYTF
>-|TRBV7-9|TRBJ1-1|TRBD1
TGTGCCAGCAGCATCACGGGACAGGGGGCCGCTGAAGCTTTCTTT
CASSITGQGAAEAFF
>few|TRBV2|TRBJ1-1|-
TGTGCCAGCAGTTCTCCCGACAGTAACACTGAAGCTTTCTTT
CASSSPDSNTEAFF
>-|TRBV11-2|TRBJ2-7|-
TGTGCCAGCAGCTTTGGTCCACCGCAGGGTTACGAGCAGTACTTC
CASSFGPPQGYEQYF
>-|TRBV12-5|TRBJ1-2|-
TGTGCTAGTGGTTTGGTCGGCGGGATTAACTATGGCTACACCTTC
CASGLVGGINYGYTF
>-|TRBV3-1/TRBV3-2|TRBJ2-7|TRBD2
TGTGCCAGCAGCCAAGTAGGTGTTGCTAGCGGCACCTACGAGCAGTACTTC
CASSQVGVASGTYEQYF
>once|TRBV7-6|TRBJ2-5|TRBD2
TGTGCCAGCAGCCAACACCCTGGGGTAGCGGGGGGCCAAGAGACCCAGTACTTC
CASSQHPGVAGGQETQYF
>once|TRBV11-2|TRBJ2-7|-
TGTGCCAGCAGCTTAGGGGCAGGGGCTTCCTACGAGCAGTACTTC
CASSLGAGASYEQYF
>once|TRBV3-1/TRBV3-2|TRBJ1-1|TRBD1
TGTGCCAGCAGCCGCCTTACAGGGGAGACAGCTTTCTTT
CASSRLTGETAFF
>-|TRBV27|TRBJ2-7|TRBD1
TGTGCCAGCAGTTCCTTGACAGGGAACGAGCAGTACTTC
CASSSLTGNEQYF
>-|TRBV30|TRBJ1-3|-
TGTGCCTCAGCGGGGGCAAACACCATATATTTT
CASAGANTIYF
>-|TRBV2|TRBJ2-2|TRBD2
TGTGCCAGCGCGCTAGCGGGGGGGTTCGCGAACACCGGGGAGCTGTTTTTT
CASALAGGFANTGELFF
>-|TRBV7-9|TRBJ2-7|TRBD2
TGTGCCAGCAGCCCTAGCGGGGGCCCTACCTCCTACGAGCAGTACTTC
CASSPSGGPTSYEQYF
>-|TRBV30|TRBJ2-3|-
TGTGCCTGGAGGCAGAACACAGATACGCAGTATTTT
CAWRQNTDTQYF
>-|TRBV9|TRBJ2-2|TRBD1
TGTGCCAGCACCGGGACAGGGGAAACCGGGGAGCTGTTTTTT
CASTGTGETGELFF
>-|TRBV4-1|TRBJ2-3|TRBD2
TGCGCCAGCAGCCAAGGAGATAGCGGGGGGTTGAATACGCAGTATTTT
CASSQGDSGGLNTQYF
>-|TRBV18|TRBJ1-6|-
TGTGCCAGCTCACCAATTGGGCAGTATAATTCACCCCTCCACTTT
CASSPIGQYNSPLHF
>-|TRBV7-9|TRBJ2-6|-
TGTGCCAGGTCCCCCCACGGGACATCTGGGGCCAACGTCCTGACTTTC
CARSPHGTSGANVLTF
>few|TRBV30|TRBJ1-1|-
TGTGCCTCAGATGGGAGACACCTGAACACTGAAGCTTTCTTT
CASDGRHLNTEAFF
>once|TRBV7-9|TRBJ2-7|TRBD1
TGTGCCAGCAGTTCGAACAGGGGTAACTACGAGCAGTACTTC
CASSSNRGNYEQYF
>-|TRBV2|TRBJ1-2|TRBD1
TGTGCCAGCAGTGAAGGAGGGGTACAGGGGGCGCGCTATGGCTACACCTTC
CASSEGGVQGARYGYTF